This TCR beta chain was recovered during a study of blood T cell repertoires in COVID-19. The germline V gene has CDR1 LGHDT and CDR2 YNNKEL (reference sequence). V trimming: 7 bases; J trimming: 9 bases; junction bases outside the gene matches: 7. CDR3 length: 14 amino acids. The assay was immunoSEQ multiplex PCR, and TCRdb's table has in-frame clones only and misses some. The sample includes more than 250,000 clones, about 83% of them seen just once. The chain links TRBV3-1 (or the pseudogene TRBV3-2) to TRBJ2-1; 12 bases align to TRBD2. This TCR was recovered from a woman aged 50 to 60 with acute or convalescent COVID-19. The sample taken for sequencing was peripheral blood. The DNA of the CDR3 is TGTGCCAGCACTAGCGGGAGGGCATCCAGTGAGCAGTTCTTC. Translation gives CASTSGRASSEQFF.